Shown below are 2 T cell receptor beta chains from a single sample sequenced in a study of blood T cell repertoires in COVID-19. Sequenced by immunoSEQ multiplex PCR; TCRdb stores in-frame clones only, minus some. This sample yields a few hundred thousand clones, of which roughly 84% are seen a single time; 1% belongs to the top ten. Sequencing used PBMCs or T cells enriched from blood (not recorded which). These receptors all come from a woman aged 30 to 39 who had recovered from COVID-19.

The gene calls are TRBV27 and TRBJ2-5, with 9 positions matching TRBD1. CDR1 is MNHEY and CDR2 is SMNVEV in the germline V gene (reference sequence). There are 15 residues in the CDR3. V lost 6 bases to trimming and J lost 5 bases; unmatched junction nucleotides: 10. The chain's CDR3 is CASREGVGTGETQYF. CDR3 bases: TGTGCCAGCAGGGAGGGGGTTGGGACAGGGGAGACCCAGTACTTC.

This clone was counted between two and nine times. The chain couples TRBV2 to TRBJ1-2; 12 bases map to TRBD1. Germline V gene lookup returns CDR1 SNHLY and CDR2 FYNNEI. The CDR3 has 14 amino acids. Trimming at V came to 5 bases and at J to 4 bases, leaving 2 bases not matched to a gene. The DNA for the CDR3 is TGTGCCAGCAGTAGGGGACAGGGGGCCTATGGCTACACCTTC. Protein: CASSRGQGAYGYTF.